Below are 24 T cell receptor beta chains sequenced from a single sample in a study of cytotoxic CD8 clonotypes in ibrutinib-treated CLL. TCRdb's copy holds only in-frame clones and misses some; the assay was immunoSEQ multiplex PCR. The sample records 150,000 to 200,000 clones, 88% being singletons. Sequencing used PBMCs, obtained at disease progression, from a patient treated with ibrutinib. These receptors were taken from a human donor with chronic lymphocytic leukemia.

The chain couples TRBV6-5 to TRBJ1-4; D is unresolved. V shed 6 bases and J shed 3 bases, with 8 bases lying between them. This CDR3 contains 13 residues. CDR1 and CDR2 from the germline V gene are MNHEY and SVGAGI. The CDR3 DNA follows: TGTGCCAGCAGCGGGCACTCTAATGAAAAACTGTTTTTT. Translating gives CASSGHSNEKLFF.

This clone was seen just once. This chain connects TRBV30 to TRBJ2-4; D not certain. The CDR3 runs 13 residues. Germline-derived CDR1 and CDR2 are GTSNPN and SVGIG (reference sequence). The V and J ends lost 0 bases and 5 bases respectively, with 8 bases between them. CDR3 sequence reads: CAWSVGRENIQYF. The CDR3 DNA sequence: TGTGCCTGGAGTGTTGGCAGAGAAAACATTCAGTACTTC.

This clone showed up just a few times. The CDR3 sequence is CASSQEYRGSYEQYF. CDR3 sequence (DNA): TGTGCCAGCAGCCAAGAGTACAGGGGCTCCTACGAGCAGTACTTC. The chain joins TRBV4-2 to TRBJ2-7; 7 bases fit TRBD1. The length of the CDR3 is 15 residues. J was trimmed by 0 bases and V by 0 bases; bases with no gene match: 2. Germline V lookup: CDR1 LGHNA, CDR2 YNFKEQ.

The chain employs TRBV4-2 and TRBJ2-3, with 13 bases lining up with TRBD2. Germline loops: CDR1 LGHNA, CDR2 YNFKEQ. The V and J ends lost 4 bases and 6 bases, in that order; junction bases with no gene match: 4. The CDR3 runs to 15 residues. The CDR3 nucleotides are TGTGCCAGCAGCCCTTTGACTAGCGGGAGGGATACGCAGTATTTT. Its translation: CASSPLTSGRDTQYF.

V is TRBV2 and J is TRBJ1-5; perhaps TRBD1 as D (5 bases). Trimming removed 5 bases from V and 0 bases from J, with 11 bases in between. CDR3 length: 15 amino acids. Per the germline V gene, CDR1 is SNHLY and CDR2 is FYNNEI. The CDR3 DNA is TGTGCCAGCAGTTGGGACGGCTATAGCAATCAGCCCCAGCATTTT. Translation gives CASSWDGYSNQPQHF.

The rearrangement joins TRBV18 to TRBJ2-7, with 9 bases identical to TRBD1. This CDR3 comprises 17 residues. CDR1 KGHSH and CDR2 LQKENI come from the germline V gene. V was pared by 3 bases and J by 0 bases, with 9 bases of the junction left unmatched. In DNA form, the CDR3 reads TGTGCCAGCTCACCTCCGGGACAGGGTTTGGCCTCCTACGAGCAGTACTTC. This sequence encodes CASSPPGQGLASYEQYF.

V and J are TRBV6-1 and TRBJ2-4; TRBD1 agrees at 8 bases. The V gene's germline CDR1 is MNHNS and CDR2 SASEGT. The ends lost 8 bases at V and 6 bases at J; junction bases unmatched: 6. The length of the CDR3 is 13 residues. CDR3 residues: CASQTGAPNIQYF. CDR3 in DNA: TGTGCCAGCCAGACAGGGGCTCCAAACATTCAGTACTTC.

The J gene is TRBJ1-2, the V gene TRBV6-1; D might be TRBD1 (5 bases). CDR1 and CDR2 from the germline V gene are MNHNS and SASEGT. The CDR3 has 13 amino acids. V was pared by 6 bases and J by 7 bases, with 15 bases between. CDR3 amino acids: CASRDGVGVGYTF. The CDR3 coding sequence is TGTGCCAGCAGAGACGGGGTAGGGGTTGGCTACACCTTC.

This chain uses TRBV10-2 with TRBJ1-1; 9 positions match TRBD1. The J segment lost 2 bases and the V segment lost 6 bases, leaving 1 base of the junction unmatched. The CDR3 covers 13 residues. The germline CDR1 and CDR2 sequences are WSHSY and SAAADI. CDR3 nucleotides: TGCGCCAGCAGACAGGGGGCTAACACTGAAGCTTTCTTT. It yields the protein CASRQGANTEAFF.

This clone was observed a few times. This specimen includes other DNA sequences encoding the same CDR3. This sequence joins TRBV9 and TRBJ1-2, with D maybe TRBD1 (6 bases). Germline lookup yields CDR1 SGDLS and CDR2 YYNGEE. Between the trimmed V and J ends, which lost 0 bases and 8 bases, there was a span of 11 bases. The CDR3 is 13 residues long. This chain's CDR3 is CASSVDRTEGYTF. The CDR3 coding sequence is TGTGCCAGCAGCGTAGATCGGACAGAGGGCTACACCTTC. The complete variable domain, with remaining parts taken from reference TRBV9 and TRBJ1-2, reads DSGVTQTPKHLITATGQRVTLRCSPRSGDLSVYWYQQSLDQGLQFLIQYYNGEERAKGNILERFSAQQFPDLHSELNLSSLELGDSALYFCASSVDRTEGYTFGSGTRLTVV.

This rearrangement joins TRBV27 to TRBJ1-5; TRBD1 agrees at 11 bases. The CDR3 length is 16 residues. Germline V gene data show CDR1 as MNHEY and CDR2 as SMNVEV (reference sequence). The J segment lost 4 bases and the V segment lost 5 bases, leaving 7 bases of the junction unmatched. The CDR3 loop is CASSRWTGGGNQPQHF. For the CDR3, the DNA is TGTGCCAGCAGTAGATGGACAGGGGGCGGGAATCAGCCCCAGCATTTT.

The chain recombines TRBV28 with TRBJ1-2, with a weak D call TRBD1 (6 bases). Trimming took 7 bases from V and 5 from J, leaving 20 bases between them. The germline V gene encodes CDR1 MDHEN and CDR2 SYDVKM. CDR3 size: 15 residues. The CDR3 nucleotides read TGTGCCAGCACCCTGGGGGGGGCGCGGCTTTATGGCTACACCTTC. Its translation is CASTLGGARLYGYTF.

The table lists this clone with a count of one. This chain joins TRBV7-4 and TRBJ2-7; TRBD2 matches 10 bases. V gave up 5 bases and J gave up 7 bases; unmatched junction bases: 17. This CDR3 comprises 17 residues. Germline V gene sequence: CDR1 SGHVT, CDR2 SQSDAQ. CDR3 in amino acids: CASSRNRASGGLEEQYF. CDR3 DNA sequence: TGTGCCAGCAGCCGGAATAGGGCTAGCGGGGGACTCGAGGAGCAGTACTTC. Combining the CDR3 with reference TRBV7-4 and TRBJ2-7 gives the whole variable domain GAGVSQSPRYKVAKRGRDVALRCDSISGHVTLYWYRQTLGQGSEVLTYSQSDAQRDKSGRPSGRFSAERPERSVSTLKIQRTEQGDSAVYLCASSRNRASGGLEEQYFGPGTRLTVT.

The chain combines TRBV5-1 with TRBJ2-6, with D maybe TRBD1 (5 bases). V was cut by 1 base and J by 0 bases, with 23 bases left in between. This CDR3 has 21 amino acids. CDR1 and CDR2 from the germline V gene are SGHRS and YFSETQ. CDR3 in amino acids: CASSLNGLLETAYSGANVLTF. The DNA of the CDR3 is TGCGCCAGCAGCTTGAATGGTTTGTTGGAGACAGCATACTCTGGGGCCAACGTCCTGACTTTC.

This chain uses TRBV9 with TRBJ2-7; 10 nucleotides agree with TRBD2. The CDR3 spans 16 residues. J was trimmed by 5 bases and V by 3 bases; bases with no gene match: 11. Germline V gene data show CDR1 as SGDLS and CDR2 as YYNGEE. As DNA, the CDR3 is TGTGCCAGCAGCGGTGGAGCGGGAGGGTGGGGGAACGAGCAGTACTTC. The encoded protein is CASSGGAGGWGNEQYF.

This chain uses TRBV7-2 with TRBJ2-7; 10 bases match TRBD2. Trimming took 3 bases from V and 3 from J; bases not matched to a gene: 5. Germline V CDR1 and CDR2: SGHTA, FQGNSA. The CDR3 contains 15 residues. The CDR3 region is CASSLPSGSSYEQYF. The CDR3 DNA follows: TGTGCCAGCAGCTTGCCTAGCGGGAGCAGCTACGAGCAGTACTTC.

The chain joins TRBV18 to TRBJ1-4; no firm D call. The CDR3 has 17 amino acids. Trimming cost V 3 bases and J 0 bases, with 14 bases left between them. Germline-derived CDR1 and CDR2 are KGHSH and LQKENI. This CDR3 is CASSPTAEGATNEKLFF. DNA for the CDR3: TGTGCCAGCTCACCTACAGCAGAAGGTGCAACTAATGAAAAACTGTTTTTT.

The chain has TRBV27 and TRBJ1-5, with unresolved D. Germline values: CDR1 MNHEY, CDR2 SMNVEV (reference sequence). Trimming cost V 2 bases and J 0 bases, with 11 bases left between them. The length of the CDR3 is 16 residues. The CDR3 region has the DNA TGTGCCAGCAGTTTACGGTGGGCTAATAGCAATCAGCCCCAGCATTTT. It specifies CASSLRWANSNQPQHF.

The chain employs TRBV5-1 and TRBJ2-7; perhaps D is TRBD1 or TRBD2 (5 bases each). CDR3 length equals 18 residues. CDR1 and CDR2 from the germline V gene are SGHRS and YFSETQ. The V end was cut by 3 bases, the J end by 2 bases, with 24 bases between. For the CDR3, the DNA is TGCGCCAGCAGCTCGGAAGTACCCCTCCGGGACCTAACCTACGAGCAGTACTTC. It yields the protein CASSSEVPLRDLTYEQYF. Looking up the rest from reference TRBV5-1 and TRBJ2-7 gives the full variable domain: KAGVTQTPRYLIKTRGQQVTLSCSPISGHRSVSWYQQTPGQGLQFLFEYFSETQRNKGNFPGRFSGRQFSNSRSEMNVSTLELGDSALYLCASSSEVPLRDLTYEQYFGPGTRLTVT.

The chain is built from TRBV11-1 and TRBJ2-3; TRBD2 aligns across 9 bases. The CDR3 is made up of 14 amino acids. V trimming: 5 bases; J trimming: 5 bases; junction bases outside the gene matches: 5. Germline V CDR1 and CDR2: SGHAT, FQDESV (reference sequence). In DNA form, the CDR3 reads TGTGCCAGCAGCCGTAGCGGGAGCGGAGATACGCAGTATTTT. This sequence encodes CASSRSGSGDTQYF.

The chain is built from TRBV4-1 and TRBJ2-3, with D perhaps TRBD2 (5 bases). CDR3 length equals 17 residues. Germline V gene lookup returns CDR1 MGHRA and CDR2 YSYEKL. Trimming removed 0 bases at V and 2 bases at J, with 15 bases between. CDR3 coding DNA: TGCGCCAGCAGCCAAGATTGGGCCCGAGCGGTCACAGATACGCAGTATTTT. Translation: CASSQDWARAVTDTQYF.

V gene TRBV18 combines with J gene TRBJ2-4, with D unclear. V was pared by 0 bases and J by 3 bases, with 21 bases between. CDR1 KGHSH and CDR2 LQKENI come from the germline V gene. CDR3 size: 19 residues. CDR3 sequence reads: CASSPPPSVGLVDKNIQYF. The CDR3 coding sequence is TGTGCCAGCTCACCACCGCCGTCAGTAGGGCTCGTGGACAAAAACATTCAGTACTTC.

The chain couples TRBV10-3 to TRBJ2-1; D ambiguous. The CDR3 covers 14 residues. CDR1 and CDR2 from the germline V gene are ENHRY and SYGVKD. V lost 7 bases to trimming and J lost 2 bases, with 12 bases between them. Here the CDR3 reads CAIKPDPTYNEQFF. DNA of the CDR3: TGTGCCATCAAACCAGACCCAACCTACAATGAGCAGTTCTTC.

The chain links TRBV7-8 to TRBJ1-5; D uncertain. The length of the CDR3 is 13 residues. In germline, CDR1 is SGHVS, CDR2 FQNEAQ. V was shortened by 4 bases and J by 4 bases, with 8 bases between the two germline ends. CDR3 in amino acids: CASSSGPNQPQHF. For the CDR3, the DNA is TGTGCCAGCAGCTCAGGTCCTAATCAGCCCCAGCATTTT. Filled out from reference TRBV7-8 and TRBJ1-5, the complete variable domain reads GAGVSQSPRYKVAKRGQDVALRCDPISGHVSLFWYQQALGQGPEFLTYFQNEAQLDKSGLPSDRFFAERPEGSVSTLKIQRTQQEDSAVYLCASSSGPNQPQHFGDGTRLSIL.